The present entry profiles one TCR beta chain with its context. This sample stems from a study of cytomegalovirus exposure and HLA in healthy donors. Study in general: An earlier analysis found fewer than 140 million unique TCR beta sequences from approximately 190 million T cells.

The PCR had 60 Vbeta and 13 Jbeta primers. TCRdb keeps only in-frame clones here, not all; method: immunoSEQ multiplex PCR. There are 80,000 or so clones in the sample; around 65% occur only once, and roughly 4.9% lies in the top ten. Looked up from germline, CDR1 is LNHDA and CDR2 is SQIVND (reference sequence). The CDR3 is made up of 13 amino acids. Trimming pared 7 bases from V and 6 bases from J, leaving 14 bases between. The sequence was obtained from a man aged 60 to 69 in good health and CMV-seropositive. V gene TRBV19 combines with J gene TRBJ2-3; possible D gene TRBD1, 6 bases. The sequenced sample was PBMCs. The CDR3 DNA reads TGTGCCAGTAATTTGAGGGGGTCTGATACGCAGTATTTT. Residues: CASNLRGSDTQYF.